These T cell receptor beta chains were read from a single sample in a study of CD8 T cells in Susac syndrome. TCRdb passed the immunoSEQ multiplex PCR reads through MiXCR, listing each CDR3 protein once. This table has 200,000 or so distinct CDR3 sequences, 95% appearing once. The sample consisted of CD8+ T cells from PBMCs. The receptors come from a human donor with Susac syndrome. CDR3s include the opening cysteine and the closing phenylalanine or tryptophan. The D gene is left open where the match is weak. A row's size may be missing; if present it is once, few, many or a size class.

V	J	size	D	DNA	CDR3
TRBV19	TRBJ2-7	NA	NA	TGTGCCAGTAGTATCGGTTTTGACGGAGCCTACGAGCAGTACTTC	CASSIGFDGAYEQYF
TRBV9	TRBJ1-1	few	NA	TGTGCCAGCAGCGGTACTGGAACTGAAGCTTTCTTT	CASSGTGTEAFF
TRBV6-5	TRBJ1-6	NA	NA	TGTGCCAGCAGTGACCCGAATTCACCCCTCCACTTT	CASSDPNSPLHF
TRBV9	TRBJ1-5	NA	NA	TGTGCCAGCAGCGTAGGGACTATTAATCAGCCCCAGCATTTT	CASSVGTINQPQHF
TRBV5-4	TRBJ2-1	NA	TRBD2	TGTGCCAGCAGCCCCGGGGAGGGTCTATCCTACAATGAGCAGTTCTTC	CASSPGEGLSYNEQFF
TRBV2	TRBJ2-7	NA	TRBD1	TGTGCCAGCAGTGCCTCGGGACAGGTTGAATACGAGCAGTACTTC	CASSASGQVEYEQYF
TRBV9	TRBJ2-4	once	NA	TGTGCCAGCAGCCCCCGGCCGGCGGGCATTCAGTACTTC	CASSPRPAGIQYF
TRBV12-3/TRBV12-4	TRBJ2-5	NA	TRBD1	TGTGCCAGCAGTGAACAGGGGAGACGGGAGACCCAGTACTTC	CASSEQGRRETQYF
TRBV6-1	TRBJ2-3	NA	TRBD2	TGTGCCACCGAGACTAGCGGGAGGGCCTTACTACCAGATACGCAGTATTTT	CATETSGRALLPDTQYF
TRBV23-1	TRBJ2-7	NA	NA	TGCGCCAGCAGTCAATTTTCGGACAGCGACTACGAGCAGTACTTC	CASSQFSDSDYEQYF
TRBV5-4	TRBJ2-5	NA	NA	TGTGCCAGCAGGATGAGAGGGGGGGCCTGGGAGACCCAGTACTTC	CASRMRGGAWETQYF
TRBV5-1	TRBJ2-7	NA	TRBD1	TGCGCCAGCAGCCCAGGGACAGAGTACGAGCAGTACTTC	CASSPGTEYEQYF
TRBV25-1	TRBJ2-4	NA	NA	TGTGCCAGCAGTGAATGGGTGGGTGACAACATTCAGTACTTC	CASSEWVGDNIQYF
TRBV10-3	TRBJ2-1	NA	NA	TGTGCCGGCCGAGACGGGGGCGACAATGAGCAGTTCTTC	CAGRDGGDNEQFF
TRBV20-1	TRBJ2-3	NA	TRBD1	TGCAGTGCAAAGACAGGGGGCGCGAGTGCAGATACGCAGTATTTT	CSAKTGGASADTQYF
TRBV27	TRBJ2-2	NA	TRBD1	TGTGCCAGCAGTCCCACAGGGGGATGGACCGGGGAGCTGTTTTTT	CASSPTGGWTGELFF
TRBV9	TRBJ1-2	NA	NA	TGTGCCAGCAGCGTAGAATCGGAGCAATATGGCTACACCTTC	CASSVESEQYGYTF
TRBV29-1	TRBJ2-3	NA	TRBD2	TGCAGCGTTCCTAGCGGGTCCCAGGCAGATACGCAGTATTTT	CSVPSGSQADTQYF
TRBV2	TRBJ1-1	NA	NA	TGTGCCAGCCTCCCTTTGACAGTAAACACTGAAGCTTTCTTT	CASLPLTVNTEAFF
TRBV30	TRBJ1-1	NA	NA	TGTGCCTGGAGTCATCCAGTTGAAGCTTTCTTT	CAWSHPVEAFF
TRBV5-1	TRBJ2-7	once	NA	TGCGCCAGCAGCTTCCCCGACTCCTACGAGCAGTACTTC	CASSFPDSYEQYF
TRBV29-1	TRBJ2-3	NA	NA	TGCAGCGTTTTCGTTTGGGGTACGCAGTATTTT	CSVFVWGTQYF
TRBV29-1	TRBJ1-1	NA	TRBD1	TGCAGCGTTGAAGACCCCAGGACAGGCTACATGAACACTGAAGCTTTCTTT	CSVEDPRTGYMNTEAFF
TRBV6-5	TRBJ1-1	NA	NA	TGTGCCAGCAGTTACTCGATGGATTTGAACACTGAAGCTTTCTTT	CASSYSMDLNTEAFF
TRBV30	TRBJ1-2	NA	NA	TGTGCCTGGAGTACCAGGGATGGGTTCTATGGCTACACCTTC	CAWSTRDGFYGYTF
TRBV2	TRBJ2-7	NA	TRBD1	TGTGCCAGCAGTGAAATGGCAGGGGGATCCTACGAGCAGTACTTC	CASSEMAGGSYEQYF
TRBV7-3	TRBJ2-3	NA	NA	TGTGCCAGCAGCTCGTGGGGGGGCTATCAAGATACGCAGTATTTT	CASSSWGGYQDTQYF
TRBV6-5	TRBJ2-3	NA	NA	TGTGCCACACTCCCCCTAGCGCCTAGCACAGATACGCAGTATTTT	CATLPLAPSTDTQYF
TRBV6-1	TRBJ2-1	NA	TRBD2	TGTGCCAGCAGTGAGACGGGTAGCGGGGGGTACAATGAGCAGTTCTTC	CASSETGSGGYNEQFF
TRBV5-6	TRBJ2-3	NA	TRBD2	TGTGCCAGCAGCTCCACTAGCGGGAGAACAGATACGCAGTATTTT	CASSSTSGRTDTQYF
TRBV7-9	TRBJ2-5	NA	NA	TGTGCCAGCAGCTTAGGGGGTGAAGAGACCCAGTACTTC	CASSLGGEETQYF
TRBV18	TRBJ1-1	NA	TRBD1	TGTGCCAGCTCAGCGGACAGGGGGAGGCCTGAAGCTTTCTTT	CASSADRGRPEAFF
TRBV7-6	TRBJ2-3	NA	NA	TGTGCCAGCAGTCCCGGGGGCACAGATACGCAGTATTTT	CASSPGGTDTQYF
TRBV20-1	TRBJ1-1	NA	NA	TGCAGTGCTAGAGACCTTGCTGTGGCCGGACACAACACTGAAGCTTTCTTT	CSARDLAVAGHNTEAFF
TRBV12-3/TRBV12-4	TRBJ2-2	NA	NA	TGTGCCAGCAGTTGGAGGGAGAGGGCCGGGGAGCTGTTTTTT	CASSWRERAGELFF
TRBV7-9	TRBJ2-7	NA	NA	TGTGCCAGCAGCCTGGACAGTGGTCGATACGAGCAGTACTTC	CASSLDSGRYEQYF
TRBV20-1	TRBJ1-6	once	TRBD1	TGCAGTGCTAGAGATCCTGGCAGGGGGTTGATCCTACCGAGTTCACCCCTCCACTTT	CSARDPGRGLILPSSPLHF
TRBV12-3/TRBV12-4	TRBJ1-2	NA	TRBD1	TGTGCCAGCAGCAGCGGGACAGCTTCTAACTATGGCTACACCTTC	CASSSGTASNYGYTF
TRBV6-5	TRBJ2-2	NA	TRBD1	TGTGCCAGCAGTTACCAAACCGGGACAGGGTACACCGGGGAGCTGTTTTTT	CASSYQTGTGYTGELFF
TRBV5-1	TRBJ1-4	NA	NA	TGCGCCAGCAGCTTGGTTGGACAGCTTAATGAAAAACTGTTTTTT	CASSLVGQLNEKLFF
TRBV27	TRBJ1-4	NA	TRBD1	TGTGCCAGCACCGAGACAGGGTCTAATGAAAAACTGTTTTTT	CASTETGSNEKLFF
TRBV14	TRBJ1-1	NA	NA	TGTGCCAGCAGCGAAAGCCGAAACACTGAAGCTTTCTTT	CASSESRNTEAFF
TRBV6-5	TRBJ1-4	NA	NA	TGTGCCAGTTCAGGCTCATCAGCTAATGAAAAACTGTTTTTT	CASSGSSANEKLFF
TRBV20-1	TRBJ2-7	NA	NA	TGCAGTGCTAGAGAGGCACCACCCTACGAGCAGTACTTC	CSAREAPPYEQYF
TRBV11-1	TRBJ1-5	NA	TRBD1	TGTGCCAGCAGTTATAACAAGGGACAGGGTCCTGAATTCCCCGATCGGCCCCAGCATTTT	CASSYNKGQGPEFPDRPQHF
TRBV5-6	TRBJ2-7	NA	NA	TGTGCCAGCAGCCTAAATTACTACGAGCAGTACTTC	CASSLNYYEQYF